The next 16 T cell receptor beta chains were all read from a single sample in a study of identical twins. In TCRdb, the 5' RACE reads were re-called with MiXCR into one record per CDR3 protein. This sample has some 500,000 distinct CDR3 sequences; roughly a fifth occur once, and the top ten carry 0.91%. The same sample was also studied in work on T cells expressing NK-cell markers.

The sample was CD4+ T cells sorted from blood. The receptors were sampled from a woman between 18 and 30 years old in good health.

In this sample, this clonotype turned up a few times. The chain employs TRBV7-2 and TRBJ2-1; TRBD2 aligns across 7 bases. CDR1 and CDR2 (germline): SGHTA, FQGNSA. This CDR3 region has 16 residues. Trimming removed 4 bases from V and 6 bases from J; junction bases left unmatched: 12. The CDR3 nucleotides are TGTGCCAGCAGCTCCCTCGGGGCTAGCGGACGCAATGAGCAGTTCTTC. This gives the protein CASSSLGASGRNEQFF.

This clonotype was recorded a few times. The chain combines TRBV12-3 or TRBV12-4 with TRBJ1-3; D is perhaps TRBD1 (5 bases). The CDR3 totals 13 residues. V gave up 4 bases and J gave up 4 bases, with 8 bases separating them. CDR3 protein: CASSWDGGNTIYF. The DNA for the CDR3 is TGTGCCAGCAGTTGGGACGGAGGAAACACCATATATTTT.

V usage is TRBV2 and J usage is TRBJ2-7, with D possibly TRBD2 on 5 matching bases. V lost 7 bases and J lost 6, with 19 bases in between. CDR1 and CDR2 from the germline V gene are SNHLY and FYNNEI. The CDR3 has 14 residues. The DNA for the CDR3 is TGTGCCAGCATTACCCCCACCTTAGGGAGCGAGCAGTACTTC. Amino acid sequence: CASITPTLGSEQYF.

The chain joins TRBV20-1 to TRBJ2-7, with D maybe TRBD1 (5 bases). This CDR3 contains 14 residues. CDR1 DFQATT and CDR2 SNEGSKA come from the germline V gene (reference sequence). V gave up 2 bases and J gave up 7 bases, with 18 bases separating them. For the CDR3, the DNA is TGCAGTGCTAGACTCTTAGTGGGGCTGGGGGAGCAGTACTTC. It yields the protein CSARLLVGLGEQYF.

As concerns this clonotype: The CDR3 ends on some other residue instead of the conserved phenylalanine or tryptophan, so this is likely a read error. V is TRBV5-1 and J is TRBJ2-1; no reliable D call. CDR3 size: 11 residues. Trimming pared 1 base from V and 8 bases from J, leaving 4 bases between. The germline V gene has CDR1 SGHRS and CDR2 YFSETQ. The CDR3 DNA follows: TGCGCCAGCAGCTTGATGGATGAGCAGTTCCTC. Encoded protein: CASSLMDEQFL.

This clonotype was seen a few times. V usage is TRBV6-6 and J usage is TRBJ2-3; D gene ambiguous. Per the germline V gene, CDR1 is MNHNY and CDR2 is SVGAGI (reference sequence). The V and J ends lost 2 bases and 9 bases respectively, with 9 bases between them. The CDR3 loop spans 12 amino acids. CDR3 bases: TGTGCCAGCAGTTACATCGTGGGAACGCAGTATTTT. This encodes CASSYIVGTQYF.

V is TRBV20-1 and J is TRBJ1-5; the D is unclear. V was pared by 0 bases and J by 3 bases, with 9 bases between. The length of the CDR3 is 14 residues. Germline-derived CDR1 and CDR2 are DFQATT and SNEGSKA (reference sequence). The DNA of the CDR3 is TGCAGTGCTAGAGAACACCGTTACAATCAGCCCCAGCATTTT. Encoded protein: CSAREHRYNQPQHF.

In its sample, this clonotype was seen a few times. The J gene is TRBJ2-2, the V gene TRBV7-9; D tentatively reads TRBD1 or TRBD2 (5 bases each). In germline, CDR1 is SEHNR, CDR2 FQNEAQ (reference sequence). The CDR3 has 14 amino acids. Between the trimmed V and J ends, which lost 6 bases and 8 bases, there was a span of 16 bases. The DNA of the CDR3 is TGTGCCAGCAGTCGGGACCTGAAGGGGGGGGAGCTGTTTTTT. Translated, it gives CASSRDLKGGELFF.

This clonotype turned up a few times. The chain recombines TRBV20-1 with TRBJ2-3; D ambiguous. The CDR3 consists of 16 residues. Trimming stripped 6 bases from V and 4 bases from J, with 23 bases between. CDR1 is DFQATT, CDR2 SNEGSKA, per germline (reference sequence). The CDR3 region has the DNA TGCAGTGCCCCACCGCCCATCTACCGAATCCCAGATACGCAGTATTTT. Its translation is CSAPPPIYRIPDTQYF.

Comments on this clonotype: Relative to the germline gene, one junction end is altered; a read error may explain this. This chain uses TRBV19 with TRBJ2-4; 13 nucleotides line up with TRBD2. The CDR3 has 16 amino acids. Germline V gives CDR1 LNHDA, CDR2 SQIVND (reference sequence). The CDR3 DNA reads TGTTCCAGTAGTTTCTCACGGACTAGCGGGAGATACATTCAGTACTTC. This translates into CSSSFSRTSGRYIQYF.

The sample holds a few counts of this clonotype. The chain has TRBV15 and TRBJ2-3, with 7 bases aligning to TRBD2. The CDR3 extends over 16 amino acids. Germline V gene data show CDR1 as LNHNV and CDR2 as YYDKDF (reference sequence). V was clipped by 5 bases and J by 1 base; unmatched bases: 9. The CDR3 region is CATSARLAGGTDTQYF. The CDR3 nucleotides read TGTGCCACCAGCGCCCGCCTGGCGGGGGGCACAGATACGCAGTATTTT.

This chain links TRBV15 with TRBJ1-2; no clear D gene. From germline, CDR1 is LNHNV and CDR2 YYDKDF (reference sequence). Trimming took off 0 bases at V and 13 bases at J, with 21 bases between the two ends. The CDR3 runs 15 residues. CDR3: CATSRERTVRILGTF. CDR3 nucleotides: TGTGCCACCAGCAGAGAGAGGACTGTCCGAATTCTCGGCACCTTC.

The chain is built from TRBV24-1 and TRBJ2-5; the match to TRBD1 covers 7 bases. V lost 4 bases, J lost 3 bases, and 7 bases stayed unmatched. The CDR3 has 15 amino acids. Germline loops: CDR1 KGHDR, CDR2 SFDVKD. The CDR3, as DNA: TGTGCCACCAGTGACTCCTACGACAGGGAAGAGACCCAGTACTTC. Translation: CATSDSYDREETQYF.

This clonotype has more than one count but fewer than ten. The chain couples TRBV12-3 or TRBV12-4 to TRBJ2-1; 12 nucleotides line up with TRBD2. The CDR3 runs to 14 residues. J was trimmed by 7 bases and V by 5 bases; bases with no gene match: 3. CDR3 residues: CASSVTSGRNEQFF. CDR3 DNA: TGTGCCAGCAGTGTGACTAGCGGGAGAAATGAGCAGTTCTTC.

Worth noting for this clonotype: One junction end does not reproduce the germline sequence, and a read error may be involved. The chain carries TRBV6-5 and TRBJ2-2; TRBD2 matches 13 bases. This CDR3 has 17 residues. CDR1 and CDR2 from the germline V gene are MNHEY and SVGAGI. The CDR3 nucleotides are TGTGCCAGCAGTTTAACGACTAGCGGGGGGCCCACCCGGGAGCTGTTTTTT. Translating gives CASSLTTSGGPTRELFF.

This clonotype was picked up a small number of times. The CDR3 DNA reads TGCGCCAGCAGCACAGGGGATGGCTACGAGCAGTACTTC. It encodes CASSTGDGYEQYF. The chain is built from TRBV5-1 and TRBJ2-7; 7 bases align to TRBD1. The CDR3 spans 13 residues. Per germline, CDR1 SGHRS and CDR2 YFSETQ. With V trimmed by 4 bases and J by 3 bases, 4 bases remained unmatched.